This T cell receptor (beta chain) was sequenced during a study of cytomegalovirus exposure and HLA in healthy donors. Findings and caveats of the study: An Asian-associated ancestry cluster reportedly showed fewer N-insertions than the roughly 670-donor mean in a later analysis.

Remarks on this clone: What it binds is not known.

PCR used 60 Vbeta primers and 13 Jbeta primers. Only in-frame clones appear in the TCRdb table, and some are missing; sequencing was by immunoSEQ multiplex PCR. The table lists 190,000 or so clones, 80% of them singletons. CDR1 and CDR2 from the germline V gene are LNHNV and YYDKDF (reference sequence). Trimming took 1 base from V and 2 from J, leaving 12 bases between them. The CDR3 is 16 residues long. The sequence was collected from a boy between 10 and 17 years old in good health and CMV-seronegative. Sequenced input: PBMCs. The rearrangement uses TRBV15 and TRBJ2-1, with D maybe TRBD1 (5 bases). The CDR3 is CATSRAAQGPYNEQFF. In nucleotides, the CDR3 is TGTGCCACCAGCAGAGCGGCTCAGGGCCCCTACAATGAGCAGTTCTTC.